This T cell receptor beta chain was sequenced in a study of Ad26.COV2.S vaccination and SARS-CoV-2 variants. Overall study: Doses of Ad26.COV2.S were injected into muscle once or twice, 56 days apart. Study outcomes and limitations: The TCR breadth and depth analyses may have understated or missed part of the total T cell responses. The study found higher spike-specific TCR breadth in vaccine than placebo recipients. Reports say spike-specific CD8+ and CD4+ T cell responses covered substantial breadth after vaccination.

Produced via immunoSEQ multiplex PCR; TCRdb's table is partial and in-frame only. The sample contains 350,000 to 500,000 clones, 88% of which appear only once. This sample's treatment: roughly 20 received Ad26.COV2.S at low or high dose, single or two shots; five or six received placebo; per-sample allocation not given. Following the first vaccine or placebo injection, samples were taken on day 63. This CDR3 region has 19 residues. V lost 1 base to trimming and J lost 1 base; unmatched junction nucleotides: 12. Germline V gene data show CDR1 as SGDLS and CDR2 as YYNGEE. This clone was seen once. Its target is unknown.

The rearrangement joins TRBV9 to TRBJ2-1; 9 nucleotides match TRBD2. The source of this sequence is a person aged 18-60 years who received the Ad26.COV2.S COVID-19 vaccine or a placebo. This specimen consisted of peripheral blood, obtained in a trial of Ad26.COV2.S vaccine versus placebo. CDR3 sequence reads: CASSVTTGIAGDSYNEQFF. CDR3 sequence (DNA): TGTGCCAGCAGCGTAACGACCGGGATAGCGGGGGATTCCTACAATGAGCAGTTCTTC. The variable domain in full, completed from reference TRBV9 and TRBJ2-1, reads DSGVTQTPKHLITATGQRVTLRCSPRSGDLSVYWYQQSLDQGLQFLIQYYNGEERAKGNILERFSAQQFPDLHSELNLSSLELGDSALYFCASSVTTGIAGDSYNEQFFGPGTRLTVL.